This T cell receptor (beta chain) appears in the sequencing data of a study of cytomegalovirus exposure and HLA in healthy donors (dated by TCRdb to about 2017). Broadly, across the study: An earlier analysis of roughly 610 of the donors reported 250 to 300 Gb of sequence data and about 120 million unique TCR beta sequences obtained from about 170 million T cells. About five DR-DQ haplotypes were handled as single units for association and clustering because linkage in the cohort was strong. Every discovery cohort repertoire had been produced on one sequencing platform. In an earlier analysis of around 540 of the donors, high-throughput TCR beta sequencing was used to judge whether each TCR beta V gene segment behaved as functional or pseudogenic. On average, around 230,000 unique TCR beta nucleotide sequences were sequenced per donor among more than 350 genotyped donors of the cohort, with roughly 18% of those sequences being non-productive. Typing coverage varied by locus: roughly 620-630 donors for A, B, C, DRB1 and DQB1; around 560 for DQA1; approximately 570 for DPA1; approximately 470 for DPB1. Among the roughly 390 genotyped donors, around 81% belonged to the genetic ancestry cluster associated with self-reported Caucasian donors. HLA typing included class I and class II loci at four-digit resolution. Using immunosequencing, the study profiled T cell repertoires from 500 to 800 subjects and related those repertoires to cytomegalovirus serostatus. To predict cytomegalovirus infection status, the study brought together high-throughput TCR immunosequencing, statistical association of individual TCRs with disease status, and machine learning. Donor age, sex, ethnicity and CMV serostatus were compiled together with the repertoire data. A later analysis re-examined previously published TCR beta repertoires from several hundred donors and added high-resolution HLA genotyping to investigate patterns of TCR occurrence. Rather than using new phenotypic data, the later analysis identified candidate immune exposures from TCR beta sequences and from how often those sequences occurred across donors. The study aimed to test whether cataloging public T cell receptors could reveal signatures of past pathogen exposure. A later genetic analysis took genome-wide SNP genotypes for about 65% of the roughly 670 donors and used that subset as a discovery cohort. Approximately 330 gigabases of sequencing data and 70 million to 100 million unique TCR sequences made up an early release that covered approximately 650 HLA-typed donors. In addition to the first cohort of approximately 670 subjects, a separate validation cohort of 120 different subjects was used.

The cohort was made up of about 610 healthy bone marrow donors. At the time of sampling, all cohort members were nominally healthy, though unrecorded immune exposures were likely present. The donor tested CMV seropositive and was one of the 289 seropositive cohort members. Every donor gave a peripheral blood sample, and the peripheral blood mononuclear cells from that sample were used for TCR beta sequencing. Genomic DNA was extracted from the blood cell samples with the Qiagen DNeasy Blood Extraction Kit. Library construction relied on the immunoSEQ multiplex PCR assay. The multiplex PCR relied on a mix of 60 forward primers for TCR Vbeta segments and 13 reverse primers for TCR Jbeta segments. A multiplex PCR assay on genomic DNA amplified the CDR3 region of rearranged TCR beta genes. Amplified TCR beta libraries were sequenced as 87-base-pair reads on the Illumina HiSeq System. As for the original processing: A later analysis counted approximately 84 million unique TCR beta chains across the 650 to 700 repertoires, and 10 million to 11 million of these chains were shared by at least two donors. To remove PCR and sequencing errors, raw reads were error-corrected and collapsed into unique sequences using a nearest-neighbor algorithm that merged closely related sequences. To assign V, D and J gene segments, CDR3 sequences were aligned to IMGT reference sequences. For a sequence to be retained, a match of at least six nucleotides was required to both a V gene segment and a J gene segment. A rearrangement was called productive if the CDR3 had no stop codons and remained in frame with V and J, and every other rearrangement was called non-productive. Following IMGT convention, CDR3 was defined as the stretch from the second conserved V-encoded cysteine to the conserved J-encoded phenylalanine. Sequences without an unambiguous match to a single V gene segment were excluded from the earlier analysis of 450 to 750 of the donors. An earlier analysis of 550 to 650 of the donors classified V segments as functional when productive rearrangements were above 56.7% and as segregating when the standard deviation between donors was above 5%. A statistical classification framework was built for diagnosing cytomegalovirus status from the catalog of TCR beta chain sequences. V and J gene assignment, in a later analysis, came from comparing TCR nucleotide sequences with IMGT/GENE-DB human TR gene sequences. The TCRdist pipeline was used in a later analysis to assign CDR3 sequences and most-parsimonious VDJ recombination scenarios. In a later analysis, every TCR beta chain was defined by the combination of its CDR3 amino acid sequence and its V-gene family, and reads without a unique V-gene family were dropped. As a way to deal with suspected cross-contamination and a sequencing artifact, a later analysis dropped 592 nucleotide sequences that were highly shared and had low generation probability. A later analysis calculated a clonal expansion index for each public chain from normalized within-repertoire ranks of inferred template counts. Generation probabilities in a later analysis came from a VDJ recombination model fitted to out-of-frame rearrangements, and those results were checked against IGoR. A later analysis scored TCR-TCR, TCR-HLA and TCR-CMV co-occurrence with hypergeometric tests, applying a repertoire-size bias correction to TCR pairs. False discovery rates were estimated in a later analysis by permuting HLA or CMV assignments 20 times. In a later analysis, co-occurring TCRs were grouped with DBSCAN, and TCRdist sequence similarity was added when clustering was performed within HLA-allele-positive subsets. Repertoires with fewer than 30,000 or more than 120,000 public chains were left out of co-occurrence clustering, as were five repertoires with anomalous nucleotide sharing. In TCRdb, the immuneACCESS table is reduced to in-frame sequences with V and J assigned. These tables do not hold every clone; where another copy was compared, an unresolved V gene accounts for under half, and the others remain unexplained. Clonal size and the V and J genes are those of that table, whereas D and trimming came from the DNA. The sample table lists over 50,000 clones, about four fifths of them with a count of one. Together, the top ten hold about 51% of the sample.

A remark on this clone: Its recognized antigen is unknown. The input lacks base qualities; no much larger clone sits a single base away.

Overall study results and their limits: It was suggested by the authors that the approach could potentially be generalized to other disease states and immunological phenotypes. Compared with the roughly 700-donor mean, donors in an Asian-associated ancestry cluster had fewer N-insertions in productive TCRs, according to a later genetic analysis. A later genetic analysis associated a missense DCLRE1C variant with V-gene and J-gene trimming of TCR beta chains, and an independent cohort replicated the association. CMV serostatus was the only immune exposure information available for the cohort. In an earlier analysis of about 600 of the donors, most TCR beta V segments appeared in productive rearrangements about 87% or about 30% of the time, broadly matching IMGT annotations. Because counts were too low, 15 or so rarely observed V segments, including chromosome 9 orphons, were excluded from the earlier analysis of roughly 580 of the donors. A further reported finding was that TCR beta sequences accurately predicted the HLA-A and HLA-B alleles for most subjects in the first cohort. While some public TCRs were present in many individuals, most TCR sequences turned up only very rarely across donors. A later analysis reported that several top co-occurrence clusters appeared linked to parvovirus B19, influenza, CMV and Epstein-Barr virus. The cohort was sequenced for TCR beta chains only, and without alpha or paired-chain data the features that could be detected were limited. In vitro tests confirmed that three of the cytomegalovirus-associated TCR beta chains recognize cytomegalovirus antigens. In a later analysis, HLA-associated TCR beta chains showed more clonal expansion and lower generation probabilities than non-associated chains that were equally common. A group of highly shared sequence variants was considered likely to be a technical artifact of the sequencing pipeline. Some IMGT-functional V segments, including TRBV6-2 and TRBV6-3, could not be distinguished by the 87-base-pair reads and were therefore excluded. According to a later analysis, TCR association rates differed among HLA loci, with DRB1 alleles showing the most associated TCRs and HLA-C alleles showing the fewest. Strong co-occurrence of HLA alleles, especially DR and DQ, made assigning TCR associations to individual alleles difficult. The study listed 150 to 200 TCR beta chains as associated with cytomegalovirus. Correlated functional status among segregating V segments might be attributable to linkage disequilibrium, but an unknown experimental factor could not be ruled out. In both the original and validation cohorts, the classifier was reported to diagnose cytomegalovirus status with high specificity and sensitivity. In a later analysis, some 17,000 TCR beta sequences were associated with specific HLA alleles at a false discovery rate of 0.05. Because some donors lacked HLA typing at each locus, the association tests relied only on the typed subset. In a later analysis, most CMV-associated TCR beta chains were found to appear HLA-restricted, with HLA associations seemingly driven largely by CMV exposure. Sequencing depth was assumed to be roughly uniform across donors in the presence/absence analyses, though that assumption may not hold.

The germline V gene provides CDR1 MGHDK and CDR2 SYGVNS. The junction carries 16 bases between V and J, which are trimmed by 3 bases and 5 bases respectively. The CDR3, from cysteine to phenylalanine, totals 15 residues. CDR3 DNA is the only sequence kept; it has 45 bases, read in frame from the first base. The specimen was PBMCs. Rearrangement joined TRBV25-1 to TRBJ2-5; the D gene identity is not certain. The receptor's source is a man aged 45-65 years in good health and CMV-seropositive. In nucleotides, the sequence is TGTGCCAGCAGTGAGAGTTCTGCGGTAGTCGAGACCCAGTACTTC. It translates to CASSESSAVVETQYF.